What follows are 28 T cell receptor beta chains derived from one specimen sequenced in a study of human T cells and chemical hapten exposure. Stated time point: patch test 2, 6 weeks after DPC sensitization. The treatment is: therapeutic diphenylcyclopropenone sensitization with weekly scalp DPC. From the RACE reads, TCRdb called clonotypes with MiXCR, one entry per CDR3 protein. The sample lists about 400,000 distinct CDR3 sequences, just under 6.5% occurring once. Sequenced material: whole blood, taken in connection with sensitization to the hapten diphenylcyclopropenone (DPC). All receptors derive from a woman between 18 and 29 years old with alopecia areata. Some clones in this sample may be carry-over from other donors' samples.

This clonotype was observed a few times. The rearrangement joins TRBV29-1 to TRBJ2-5; D possibly corresponds to TRBD2 (6 bases). V was cut by 4 bases and J by 0 bases, with 12 bases left in between. CDR1 and CDR2 (germline): SQVTM, ANQGSEA. This CDR3 is 14 amino acids long. CDR3 loop: CSVVAGLHQETQYF. As DNA, the CDR3 is TGCAGCGTTGTTGCGGGGCTGCACCAAGAGACCCAGTACTTC.

Only a few counts were recorded for this clonotype. The rearrangement joins TRBV12-3 or TRBV12-4 to TRBJ2-3; D gene uncertain. The CDR3 length is 16 residues. V was pared by 0 bases and J by 7 bases, with 17 bases between. This chain's CDR3 is CASSLATQGRPNTQYF. The CDR3 DNA sequence: TGTGCCAGCAGTTTAGCTACTCAAGGACGCCCAAATACGCAGTATTTT.

This clonotype was seen ten or more times. J is TRBJ2-3 and V is TRBV29-1; tentatively, D is TRBD1 (5 bases). The CDR3 totals 13 residues. Germline values: CDR1 SQVTM, CDR2 ANQGSEA. With 7 bases removed from V and 0 bases from J, the gap between germline ends came to 11 bases. Here the CDR3 DNA reads TGCAGCGCCTCCCCAGGGAGCACAGATACGCAGTATTTT. Protein: CSASPGSTDTQYF.

This clonotype was found many times. The chain recombines TRBV6-5 with TRBJ1-6, with D maybe TRBD1 (5 bases). This CDR3 has 22 amino acids. Deletions cut 2 bases from V and 0 bases from J, with 26 bases between. Germline V lookup: CDR1 MNHEY, CDR2 SVGAGI. The CDR3 sequence: CASSYAYRDLGSSVSYNSPLHF. The CDR3 region has the DNA TGTGCCAGCAGTTACGCCTACCGGGACCTCGGGTCGAGTGTCTCCTATAATTCACCCCTCCACTTT.

This clonotype occurred many times. The V and J genes are TRBV7-9 and TRBJ1-1; D not certain. The CDR3 covers 13 residues. Germline-derived CDR1 and CDR2 are SEHNR and FQNEAQ (reference sequence). V dropped 4 bases and J dropped 5 bases, with 11 bases sitting between them. The CDR3 loop is CASSSTSGTEAFF. The CDR3 coding sequence is TGTGCCAGCAGCTCCACTTCGGGGACTGAAGCTTTCTTT.

The sample holds many counts of this clonotype. The chain employs TRBV4-3 and TRBJ1-1, with D perhaps matching TRBD1 (6 bases). Germline-derived CDR1 and CDR2 are LGHNA and YSLEER. Trimming left V 0 bases short and J 4 bases short, with 9 bases between. The CDR3 runs 14 residues. The CDR3 loop is CASSQDLRGTEAFF. CDR3 nucleotide sequence: TGCGCCAGCAGCCAAGATCTCAGGGGCACTGAAGCTTTCTTT.

This clonotype was counted ten times or more. The V call is TRBV18, the J call TRBJ2-1, with a tentative D call TRBD1 (6 bases). V was cut by 0 bases and J by 4 bases, with 7 bases left in between. CDR3 length: 14 residues. CDR1 and CDR2 from the germline V gene are KGHSH and LQKENI. In DNA form, the CDR3 reads TGTGCCAGCTCACCACCAGGGGGTTACAATGAGCAGTTCTTC. Translating it yields CASSPPGGYNEQFF.

CDR3: CATSDETSGYTQYF. CDR3 bases: TGTGCCACCAGTGATGAAACTAGCGGGTATACGCAGTATTTT. The rearrangement links TRBV24-1 to TRBJ2-3; TRBD2 aligns across 9 bases. Per the germline V gene, CDR1 is KGHDR and CDR2 is SFDVKD. The CDR3 covers 14 residues. Trimming cost V 3 bases and J 7 bases; bases outside gene matches: 4.

In this sample, this clonotype turned up a few times. This rearrangement joins TRBV7-9 to TRBJ2-1, with 7 bases identical to TRBD1. The CDR3 extends over 13 amino acids. The V segment lost 8 bases and the J segment 3 bases; nucleotides outside the gene matches: 4. Germline assignment: CDR1 SEHNR and CDR2 FQNEAQ (reference sequence). The CDR3 region is CASGTVYYNEQFF. The DNA for the CDR3 is TGTGCCAGCGGGACAGTTTACTACAATGAGCAGTTCTTC.

The chain carries TRBV3-1 and TRBJ1-1; possibly TRBD1 for D (5 bases). This CDR3 is 14 amino acids long. Trimming took off 2 bases at V and 3 bases at J, with 10 bases between the two ends. CDR1 is LGHDT and CDR2 is YNNKEL in the germline V gene (reference sequence). CDR3 nucleotides: TGTGCCAGCAGCCAAAGGACAAGATACACTGAAGCTTTCTTT. This gives the protein CASSQRTRYTEAFF.

Details on this clonotype: The conserved phenylalanine or tryptophan is not found at the CDR3 terminus, so this likely reflects a read error. The gene calls are TRBV6-2 or TRBV6-3 and TRBJ2-1; weak D call: TRBD2 (5 bases). The CDR3 covers 11 residues. Germline V CDR1 and CDR2: MNHEY, SVGEGT. V was shortened by 3 bases and J by 12 bases, with 9 bases between the two germline ends. In DNA, the CDR3 is TGTGCCAGCAGTTATCCCCGGGGGCAGTTCTTA. Encoded protein: CASSYPRGQFL.

This clonotype was counted many times. The rearrangement links TRBV20-1 to TRBJ2-3; 9 bases line up with TRBD2. V dropped 0 bases and J dropped 2; count of bases not matched to a gene: 3. The length of the CDR3 is 15 residues. CDR1 is DFQATT, CDR2 SNEGSKA, per germline (reference sequence). CDR3 nucleotides: TGCAGTGCTAGAGATTCTAGCGGGATCACAGATACGCAGTATTTT. Its translation is CSARDSSGITDTQYF.

There are many counts of this clonotype. The chain carries TRBV7-2 and TRBJ2-6, with 8 bases matching TRBD1. The V and J ends lost 5 bases and 2 bases, in that order; junction bases with no gene match: 2. This CDR3 contains 15 residues. Germline V gene lookup returns CDR1 SGHTA and CDR2 FQGNSA. CDR3 in amino acids: CASSIQGAGANVLTF. Written as DNA, the CDR3 is TGTGCCAGCAGCATACAGGGGGCTGGGGCCAACGTCCTGACTTTC.

This rearrangement joins TRBV5-1 to TRBJ2-6, with 7 bases matching TRBD1. Germline loops: CDR1 SGHRS, CDR2 YFSETQ. This CDR3 spans 20 amino acids. V gave up 0 bases and J gave up 0 bases; unmatched junction bases: 12. CDR3 bases: TGCGCCAGCAGCTTGGGCGTTCTAGGGGGCGTTTTCTCTGGGGCCAACGTCCTGACTTTC. It specifies CASSLGVLGGVFSGANVLTF.

This clonotype was seen only a few times. The chain carries TRBV2 and TRBJ1-6; D remains unclear. The V gene's germline CDR1 is SNHLY and CDR2 FYNNEI. CDR3 size: 14 residues. Trimming removed 8 bases from V and 4 bases from J, with 12 bases in between. The CDR3 bases are TGTGCCAGCTCAGTGGGCCCATATAATTCACCCCTCCACTTT. Translating gives CASSVGPYNSPLHF.

This chain connects TRBV3-1 to TRBJ1-2; possible D gene TRBD1, 6 bases. Trimming took off 2 bases at V and 4 bases at J, with 14 bases between the two ends. Germline-derived CDR1 and CDR2 are LGHDT and YNNKEL (reference sequence). This CDR3 comprises 15 residues. The CDR3 is CASSQRTAIPYGYTF. The CDR3 bases are TGTGCCAGCAGCCAACGGACAGCCATCCCCTATGGCTACACCTTC.

Notes on this clonotype: A much larger clone differs by one base, so this may be a read error. The V gene is TRBV3-1, the J gene TRBJ2-2; D perhaps matches TRBD1 (7 bases). V was cut by 6 bases and J by 5 bases, with 13 bases left in between. Germline V gene data show CDR1 as LGHDT and CDR2 as YNNKEL (reference sequence). CDR3 length: 14 residues. The CDR3 coding sequence is TGTGCCAGCAGACTCCCAGGGGGGACCGGGGAGCTGTTTTTT. Amino acids: CASRLPGGTGELFF.

In this sample, this clonotype turned up many times. This rearrangement joins TRBV6-2 or TRBV6-3 to TRBJ1-4; unclear D gene. The CDR3 covers 14 residues. Germline V lookup: CDR1 MNHEY, CDR2 SVGEGT. The V gene lost 6 bases and the J gene lost 0 bases, with 8 bases spanning the gap. The CDR3 protein is CASSRGSTNEKLFF. CDR3 nucleotide sequence: TGTGCCAGCAGCCGTGGGTCAACTAATGAAAAACTGTTTTTT.

This clonotype was seen at least ten times. V usage is TRBV12-3 or TRBV12-4 and J usage is TRBJ2-1; D is uncertain. The CDR3 is 16 residues long. Trimming pared 4 bases from V and 1 base from J, leaving 14 bases between. The CDR3 protein is CASSSEGGISYNEQFF. DNA for the CDR3: TGTGCCAGCAGTTCAGAAGGTGGGATTTCCTACAATGAGCAGTTCTTC.

This clonotype showed up just a few times. The chain has TRBV18 and TRBJ1-2; maybe TRBD1 (5 bases). There are 13 residues in the CDR3. V lost 3 bases and J 8 bases, leaving 13 bases between the germline ends. Germline-derived CDR1 and CDR2 are KGHSH and LQKENI. This chain's CDR3 is CASSPEGLQGYTF. The CDR3 DNA reads as TGTGCCAGCTCACCGGAGGGACTTCAGGGCTACACCTTC.

This chain joins TRBV7-9 and TRBJ1-1; the D gene is possibly TRBD1 (6 bases). CDR1 and CDR2 from the germline V gene are SEHNR and FQNEAQ (reference sequence). V lost 5 bases, J lost 0 bases, and 16 bases lay in between. This CDR3 has 16 amino acids. The CDR3 here is CASSGRHREMNTEAFF. In DNA, the CDR3 is TGTGCCAGCAGCGGACGGCACAGGGAAATGAACACTGAAGCTTTCTTT. The full variable domain, rest sourced from reference TRBV7-9 and TRBJ1-1, is DTGVSQNPRHKITKRGQNVTFRCDPISEHNRLYWYRQTLGQGPEFLTYFQNEAQLEKSRLLSDRFSAERPKGSFSTLEIQRTEQGDSAMYLCASSGRHREMNTEAFFGQGTRLTVV.

This clonotype was detected a few times. V usage is TRBV2 and J usage is TRBJ1-4; D might be TRBD1 (5 bases). Trimming took 5 bases from V and 8 from J, leaving 12 bases between them. Germline loops: CDR1 SNHLY, CDR2 FYNNEI. The length of the CDR3 is 13 residues. CDR3 amino acids: CASSRGRTEKLFF. The CDR3 region has the DNA TGTGCCAGCAGTAGAGGGAGGACAGAAAAACTGTTTTTT.

The sample holds a few counts of this clonotype. The V gene is TRBV7-2, the J gene TRBJ2-3; D is uncertain. Germline CDR1 SGHTA, CDR2 FQGNSA. The CDR3 runs 13 residues. V was pared by 5 bases and J by 6 bases, with 12 bases between. CDR3 in amino acids: CASSIQTADTQYF. The CDR3 region has the DNA TGTGCCAGCAGCATCCAAACCGCGGATACGCAGTATTTT.

A few counts support this clonotype. The chain has TRBV7-2 and TRBJ1-2, with D perhaps matching TRBD1 (5 bases). This CDR3 has 15 residues. V gave up 0 bases and J gave up 5 bases, with 13 bases separating them. Germline V CDR1 and CDR2: SGHTA, FQGNSA. CDR3 in amino acids: CASSLAPEGIYGYTF. The CDR3 DNA reads TGTGCCAGCAGCTTAGCCCCAGAGGGGATATATGGCTACACCTTC. Combining the CDR3 with reference TRBV7-2 and TRBJ1-2 gives the whole variable domain GAGVSQSPSNKVTEKGKDVELRCDPISGHTALYWYRQSLGQGLEFLIYFQGNSAPDKSGLPSDRFSAERTGGSVSTLTIQRTQQEDSAVYLCASSLAPEGIYGYTFGSGTRLTVV.

On this clonotype itself: Possible read error: a much larger clone is one base away. This likely comes from a read error, as the CDR3 has no conserved phenylalanine or tryptophan at its end. The rearrangement links TRBV29-1 to TRBJ2-5, with 9 bases that match TRBD2. The V and J ends lost 7 bases and 4 bases, in that order; junction bases with no gene match: 13. The CDR3 consists of 15 residues. CDR1 and CDR2 (germline): SQVTM, ANQGSEA. Here the CDR3 reads CSAVSGTSKRETQYL. CDR3 DNA: TGCAGCGCTGTATCCGGGACTAGCAAGCGAGAGACCCAGTACTTA.

This clonotype has only a few counts. The chain combines TRBV28 with TRBJ2-1; D may be TRBD2 (7 bases). Deletions cut 6 bases from V and 4 bases from J, with 19 bases between. The CDR3 is 16 residues long. CDR1 is MDHEN and CDR2 is SYDVKM in the germline V gene. The CDR3 loop is CASRPPGGLLYNEQFF. In DNA, the CDR3 is TGTGCCAGCAGACCCCCGGGGGGCCTTCTTTACAATGAGCAGTTCTTC.

This clonotype was counted between two and nine times. The CDR3 sequence is CSAREDTQYF. CDR3 in DNA: TGCAGTGCTAGAGAAGATACGCAGTATTTT. V and J are TRBV20-1 and TRBJ2-3; D gene ambiguous. CDR1 DFQATT and CDR2 SNEGSKA come from the germline V gene (reference sequence). V lost 0 bases, J lost 5 bases, and 0 bases lay in between. This CDR3 has 10 residues.

This clonotype showed up just a few times. The chain joins TRBV7-9 to TRBJ1-1; 7 bases fit TRBD1. The V gene end was trimmed by 3 bases and the J gene end by 7 bases; junction bases not matched to a gene: 14. Germline loops: CDR1 SEHNR, CDR2 FQNEAQ (reference sequence). The CDR3 is made up of 16 amino acids. The CDR3 DNA follows: TGTGCCAGCAGCTTGTCTGGTGACAGGGTTATCGATGAAGCTTTCTTT. This codes for CASSLSGDRVIDEAFF.